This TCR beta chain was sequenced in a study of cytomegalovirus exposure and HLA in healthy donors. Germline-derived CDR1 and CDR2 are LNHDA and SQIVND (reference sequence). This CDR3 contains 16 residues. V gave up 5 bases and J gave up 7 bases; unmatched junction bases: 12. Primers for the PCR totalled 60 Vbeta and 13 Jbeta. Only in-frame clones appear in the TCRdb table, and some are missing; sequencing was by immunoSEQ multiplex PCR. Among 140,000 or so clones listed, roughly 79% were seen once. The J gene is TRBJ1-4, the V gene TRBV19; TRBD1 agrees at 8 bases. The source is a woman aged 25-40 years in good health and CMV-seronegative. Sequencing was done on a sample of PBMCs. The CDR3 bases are TGTGCCAGTAGTCCCCGGACAGGGCGGGGGGGTGAAAAACTGTTTTTT. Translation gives CASSPRTGRGGEKLFF.